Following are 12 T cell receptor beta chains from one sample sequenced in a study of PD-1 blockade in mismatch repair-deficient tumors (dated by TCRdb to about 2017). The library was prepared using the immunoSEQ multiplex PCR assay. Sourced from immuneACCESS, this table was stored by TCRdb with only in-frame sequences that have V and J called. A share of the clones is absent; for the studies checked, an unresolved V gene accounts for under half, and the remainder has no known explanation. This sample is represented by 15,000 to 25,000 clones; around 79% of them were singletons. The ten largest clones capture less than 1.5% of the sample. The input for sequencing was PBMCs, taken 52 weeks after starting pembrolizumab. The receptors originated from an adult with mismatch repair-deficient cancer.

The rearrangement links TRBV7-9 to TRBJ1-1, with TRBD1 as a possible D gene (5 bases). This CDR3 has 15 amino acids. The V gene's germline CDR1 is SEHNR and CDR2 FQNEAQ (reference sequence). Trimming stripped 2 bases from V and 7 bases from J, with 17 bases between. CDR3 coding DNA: TGTGCCAGCAGCTTACCGTACGGGGGGGTGGGTGAAGCTTTCTTT. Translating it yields CASSLPYGGVGEAFF.

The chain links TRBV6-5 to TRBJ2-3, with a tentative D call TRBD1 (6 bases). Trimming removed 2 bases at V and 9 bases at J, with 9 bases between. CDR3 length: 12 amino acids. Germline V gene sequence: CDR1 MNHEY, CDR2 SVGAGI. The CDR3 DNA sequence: TGTGCCAGCAGTTACCCAAGGGGGACGCAGTATTTT. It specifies CASSYPRGTQYF.

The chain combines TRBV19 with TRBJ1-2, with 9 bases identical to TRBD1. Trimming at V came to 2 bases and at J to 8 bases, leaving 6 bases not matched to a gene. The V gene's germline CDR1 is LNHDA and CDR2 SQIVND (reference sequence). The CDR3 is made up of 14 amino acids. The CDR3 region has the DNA TGTGCCAGTAGTATAACAGGGGGCATGTCCGGCTACACCTTC. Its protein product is CASSITGGMSGYTF.

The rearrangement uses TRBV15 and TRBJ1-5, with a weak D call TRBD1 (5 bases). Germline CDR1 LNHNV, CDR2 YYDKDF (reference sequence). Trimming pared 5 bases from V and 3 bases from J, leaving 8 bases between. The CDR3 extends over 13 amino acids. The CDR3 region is CATSEDINQPQHF. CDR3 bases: TGTGCCACCAGCGAGGACATCAATCAGCCCCAGCATTTT.

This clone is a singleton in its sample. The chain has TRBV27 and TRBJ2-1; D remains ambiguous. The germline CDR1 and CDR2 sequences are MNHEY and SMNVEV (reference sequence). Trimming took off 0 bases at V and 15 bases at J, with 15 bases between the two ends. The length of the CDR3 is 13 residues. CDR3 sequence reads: CASSLSGGASRFF. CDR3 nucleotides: TGTGCCAGCAGTTTATCTGGCGGAGCATCGCGGTTCTTC.

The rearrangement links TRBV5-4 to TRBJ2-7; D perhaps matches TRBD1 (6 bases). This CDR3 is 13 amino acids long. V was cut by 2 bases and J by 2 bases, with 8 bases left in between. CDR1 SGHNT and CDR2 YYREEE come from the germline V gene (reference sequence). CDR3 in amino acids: CASSFWGPYEQYF. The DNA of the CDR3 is TGTGCCAGCAGCTTTTGGGGGCCCTACGAGCAGTACTTC. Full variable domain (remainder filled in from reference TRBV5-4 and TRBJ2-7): ETGVTQSPTHLIKTRGQQVTLRCSSQSGHNTVSWYQQALGQGPQFIFQYYREEENGRGNFPPRFSGLQFPNYSSELNVNALELDDSALYLCASSFWGPYEQYFGPGTRLTVT.

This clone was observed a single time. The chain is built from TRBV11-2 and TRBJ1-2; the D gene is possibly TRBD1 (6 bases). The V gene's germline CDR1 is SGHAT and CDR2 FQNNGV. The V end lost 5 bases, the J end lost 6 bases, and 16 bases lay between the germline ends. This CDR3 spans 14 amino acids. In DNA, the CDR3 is TGTGCCAGCAGCAGGGTGGGCAGGGGCCATGGCTACACCTTC. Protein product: CASSRVGRGHGYTF.

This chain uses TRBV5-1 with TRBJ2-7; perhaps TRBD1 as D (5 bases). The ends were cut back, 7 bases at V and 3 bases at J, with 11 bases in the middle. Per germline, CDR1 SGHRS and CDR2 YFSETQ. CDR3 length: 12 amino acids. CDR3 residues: CASSVQGYEQYF. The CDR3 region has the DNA TGCGCCAGCTCGGTGCAGGGCTACGAGCAGTACTTC.

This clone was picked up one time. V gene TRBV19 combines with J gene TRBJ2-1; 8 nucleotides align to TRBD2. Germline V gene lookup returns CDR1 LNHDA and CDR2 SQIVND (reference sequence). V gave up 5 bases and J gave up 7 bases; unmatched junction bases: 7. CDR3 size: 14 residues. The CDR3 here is CASSRVAGYNEQFF. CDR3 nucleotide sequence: TGTGCCAGTAGTCGAGTAGCGGGATATAATGAGCAGTTCTTC.

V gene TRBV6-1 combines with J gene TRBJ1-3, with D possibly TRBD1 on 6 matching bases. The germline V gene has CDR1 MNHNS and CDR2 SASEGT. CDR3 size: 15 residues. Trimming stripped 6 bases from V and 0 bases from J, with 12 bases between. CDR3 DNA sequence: TGTGCCAGCAGACCTGACAGGAGCTCTGGAAACACCATATATTTT. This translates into CASRPDRSSGNTIYF.

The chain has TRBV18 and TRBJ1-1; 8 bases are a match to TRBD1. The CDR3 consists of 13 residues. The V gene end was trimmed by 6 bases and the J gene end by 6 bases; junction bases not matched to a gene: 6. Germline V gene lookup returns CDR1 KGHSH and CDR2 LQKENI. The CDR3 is CASSPDRGPEAFF. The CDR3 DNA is TGTGCCAGCTCCCCCGACAGGGGTCCTGAAGCTTTCTTT.

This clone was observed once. This chain's CDR3 is CASSPDIITDTQYF. CDR3 DNA sequence: TGTGCCAGCAGTCCCGACATTATCACAGATACGCAGTATTTT. The chain uses TRBV28 and TRBJ2-3, with no clear D. Between the trimmed V and J ends, which lost 5 bases and 2 bases, there was a span of 11 bases. This CDR3 is 14 amino acids long. CDR1 is MDHEN and CDR2 is SYDVKM in the germline V gene.